Each of the 22 T cell receptor beta chains below was sequenced from the same sample in a study of blood T cell repertoires in COVID-19. Assay: immunoSEQ multiplex PCR; the TCRdb copy retains only in-frame clones and omits some. The sample consists of almost 300,000 clones, roughly 86% of them appearing once. Sample: peripheral blood. These receptors originate from a woman between 25 and 40 years old with COVID-19, enrolled during active disease.

This chain connects TRBV7-6 to TRBJ1-1, with D tentatively TRBD1 (5 bases). Germline V gene sequence: CDR1 SGHVS, CDR2 FNYEAQ. Trimming shortened V by 0 bases and J by 8 bases, and 10 bases separated the two germline ends. CDR3 length: 13 residues. The CDR3 region is CASSLAYRGEAFF. As DNA, the CDR3 is TGTGCCAGCAGCTTAGCTTACCGGGGGGAAGCTTTCTTT.

The V gene is TRBV18, the J gene TRBJ1-2, with D unresolved. Per germline, CDR1 KGHSH and CDR2 LQKENI. This CDR3 comprises 12 residues. Trimming stripped 1 base from V and 4 bases from J, with 4 bases between. The CDR3 reads CASSPRSYGYTF. The CDR3 DNA is TGTGCCAGCTCACCACGCAGCTATGGCTACACCTTC.

The V and J genes are TRBV7-9 and TRBJ2-7; the D gene is possibly TRBD2 (5 bases). CDR1 and CDR2 from the germline V gene are SEHNR and FQNEAQ (reference sequence). The V end was cut by 5 bases, the J end by 7 bases, with 18 bases between. This CDR3 spans 14 amino acids. The CDR3 spells CASSPAVAPGEQYF. In nucleotides, the CDR3 is TGTGCCAGCAGCCCCGCCGTGGCCCCGGGAGAGCAGTACTTC.

The chain uses TRBV7-2 and TRBJ1-5; 8 bases line up with TRBD1. CDR3 length: 16 amino acids. The V and J ends lost 1 base and 5 bases, in that order; junction bases with no gene match: 7. The V gene's germline CDR1 is SGHTA and CDR2 FQGNSA. CDR3 in amino acids: CASSLGGQGWDQPQHF. DNA for the CDR3: TGTGCCAGCAGCTTAGGTGGACAGGGTTGGGATCAGCCCCAGCATTTT.

In nucleotides, the CDR3 is TGTGCCAGCAGCCCTCTGGCTCAGCGGAAGACCCAGTACTTC. As protein: CASSPLAQRKTQYF. The genes are TRBV5-5 and TRBJ2-5; D may be TRBD2 (5 bases). Germline CDR1 is SGHKS and CDR2 is YYEKEE (reference sequence). The CDR3 runs to 14 residues. The V end was cut by 4 bases, the J end by 6 bases, with 16 bases between.

The V gene is TRBV7-6, the J gene TRBJ2-5; TRBD2 matches 11 bases. This CDR3 region has 15 residues. V gave up 3 bases and J gave up 5 bases; unmatched junction bases: 5. Per the germline V gene, CDR1 is SGHVS and CDR2 is FNYEAQ. CDR3 sequence reads: CASSLFTSGGETQYF. CDR3 DNA: TGTGCCAGCAGCTTGTTTACTAGCGGGGGTGAGACCCAGTACTTC.

The J gene is TRBJ2-7, the V gene TRBV5-4; 9 bases are a match to TRBD1. The CDR3 is made up of 13 amino acids. CDR1 and CDR2 from the germline V gene are SGHNT and YYREEE (reference sequence). With 4 bases clipped from V and 7 bases from J, the junction kept 6 bases outside the gene matches. The CDR3 region has the DNA TGTGCCAGCAGCCCTGGACAGGGGAGAGAGCAGTACTTC. Its protein product is CASSPGQGREQYF.

This chain connects TRBV5-4 to TRBJ2-1; TRBD2 agrees at 9 bases. The CDR3 extends over 15 amino acids. Germline V CDR1 and CDR2: SGHNT, YYREEE (reference sequence). J lost 1 base, V lost 9 bases, and 8 bases had no gene match. The CDR3 loop is CATFSGGASYNEQFF. Here the CDR3 DNA reads TGTGCCACCTTTAGCGGGGGCGCATCCTACAATGAGCAGTTCTTC. Using reference TRBV5-4 and TRBJ2-1 for the parts outside the CDR3, the full variable domain is ETGVTQSPTHLIKTRGQQVTLRCSSQSGHNTVSWYQQALGQGPQFIFQYYREEENGRGNFPPRFSGLQFPNYSSELNVNALELDDSALYLCATFSGGASYNEQFFGPGTRLTVL.

The V call is TRBV5-6, the J call TRBJ2-3, with a weak D call TRBD2 (7 bases). The CDR3 has 15 amino acids. V was trimmed by 4 bases and J by 2 bases, leaving 14 bases between them. Germline assignment: CDR1 SGHDT and CDR2 YYEEEE. The CDR3: CASSRWGGLTDTQYF. CDR3 bases: TGTGCCAGCAGCCGTTGGGGGGGGCTCACAGATACGCAGTATTTT.

V is TRBV7-9 and J is TRBJ1-6; 8 positions agree with TRBD1. J was trimmed by 5 bases and V by 10 bases; bases with no gene match: 4. There are 13 residues in the CDR3. Germline CDR1 is SEHNR and CDR2 is FQNEAQ (reference sequence). CDR3 in amino acids: CATGTGDNSPLHF. The CDR3 DNA sequence: TGTGCCACTGGGACAGGAGATAATTCACCCCTCCACTTT.

This clone was counted once. This chain links TRBV24-1 with TRBJ2-5; TRBD2 matches at 14 bases. This CDR3 contains 17 residues. CDR1 is KGHDR and CDR2 is SFDVKD in the germline V gene. After removal of 9 bases from V and 5 bases from J, the junction contained 13 bases not matched to a gene. As DNA, the CDR3 is TGTGCCACCGGGGGACTAGCGGGGGCCTCGGGCAGGGAGACCCAGTACTTC. Translation: CATGGLAGASGRETQYF.

V gene TRBV18 combines with J gene TRBJ1-1; possibly TRBD1 for D (5 bases). CDR3 size: 16 residues. The ends were cut back, 1 base at V and 0 bases at J, with 12 bases in the middle. Germline CDR1 and CDR2: KGHSH and LQKENI. The CDR3 is CASSPQAGLMNTEAFF. The CDR3 DNA sequence: TGTGCCAGCTCACCACAGGCAGGGTTGATGAACACTGAAGCTTTCTTT.

This clone has a single count. The genes are TRBV18 and TRBJ1-4, with 8 nucleotides matching TRBD1. Germline CDR1 and CDR2: KGHSH and LQKENI. V lost 3 bases and J lost 8; bases outside the gene matches: 5. The CDR3 has 14 residues. CDR3 sequence reads: CASSPDRVNEKLFF. The CDR3 region has the DNA TGTGCCAGCTCACCGGACAGGGTTAACGAAAAACTGTTTTTT.

The V gene is TRBV5-1, the J gene TRBJ2-7, with TRBD1 identical over 7 bases. The germline V gene encodes CDR1 SGHRS and CDR2 YFSETQ. V was pared by 0 bases and J by 2 bases, with 5 bases of the junction left unmatched. The CDR3 has 15 residues. The CDR3: CASSLGTGPAYEQYF. The CDR3 DNA follows: TGCGCCAGCAGCTTGGGGACAGGCCCTGCCTACGAGCAGTACTTC.

The chain combines TRBV7-9 with TRBJ2-7; TRBD1 aligns across 10 bases. V shed 1 base, J shed 4 bases, and the junction held 10 bases outside the gene matches. This CDR3 has 17 amino acids. Germline loops: CDR1 SEHNR, CDR2 FQNEAQ (reference sequence). DNA of the CDR3: TGTGCCAGCAGCTTAGGGGTCCGACAGGGGGCTTTATACGAGCAGTACTTC. It encodes CASSLGVRQGALYEQYF.

This clone was seen a single time. This chain links TRBV7-2 with TRBJ1-2; D gene ambiguous. CDR1 is SGHTA and CDR2 is FQGNSA in the germline V gene. Trimming cost V 0 bases and J 4 bases, with 6 bases left between them. This CDR3 has 13 residues. CDR3 loop: CASSLAYSYGYTF. CDR3 in DNA: TGTGCCAGCAGCTTAGCTTACAGCTATGGCTACACCTTC.

J is TRBJ1-1 and V is TRBV10-2, with TRBD1 identical over 7 bases. The trim removed 2 bases at V and 5 bases at J, leaving 8 bases unmatched. Looked up from germline, CDR1 is WSHSY and CDR2 is SAAADI. There are 15 residues in the CDR3. The CDR3 region is CASSEPIRGMTEAFF. The DNA for the CDR3 is TGCGCCAGCAGTGAGCCCATCAGGGGGATGACTGAAGCTTTCTTT.

The V gene is TRBV5-4, the J gene TRBJ2-2, with D maybe TRBD1 (5 bases). Trimming took off 1 base at V and 7 bases at J, with 11 bases between the two ends. There are 14 residues in the CDR3. Germline loops: CDR1 SGHNT, CDR2 YYREEE (reference sequence). CDR3 DNA: TGTGCCAGCAGCTTGAGGGGTACCGTCGGGGAGCTGTTTTTT. Translated, it gives CASSLRGTVGELFF.

The J gene is TRBJ1-2, the V gene TRBV27; TRBD1 matches 8 bases. CDR3 length: 15 amino acids. Germline CDR1 and CDR2: MNHEY and SMNVEV (reference sequence). Trimming took 5 bases from V and 3 from J; bases not matched to a gene: 8. DNA of the CDR3: TGTGCCAGCAGTCACACAGGGGGGGGAGACTATGGCTACACCTTC. Translation: CASSHTGGGDYGYTF.

The genes are TRBV14 and TRBJ1-2; D perhaps matches TRBD1 (6 bases). CDR1 is SGHDN and CDR2 is FVKESK in the germline V gene. The V gene lost 1 base and the J gene lost 5 bases, with 8 bases spanning the gap. This CDR3 region has 13 residues. CDR3 sequence (DNA): TGTGCCAGCAGCCAAGGGGGGCTTTATGGCTACACCTTC. This gives the protein CASSQGGLYGYTF. Together with reference TRBV14 and TRBJ1-2, the CDR3 gives the full variable domain: EAGVTQFPSHSVIEKGQTVTLRCDPISGHDNLYWYRRVMGKEIKFLLHFVKESKQDESGMPNNRFLAERTGGTYSTLKVQPAELEDSGVYFCASSQGGLYGYTFGSGTRLTVV.

The chain employs TRBV29-1 and TRBJ1-2, with D maybe TRBD1 (5 bases). The germline V gene has CDR1 SQVTM and CDR2 ANQGSEA. V dropped 6 bases and J dropped 3 bases, with 17 bases sitting between them. The CDR3 consists of 14 residues. Here the CDR3 reads CSVTGGELDYGYTF. The DNA for the CDR3 is TGCAGCGTCACTGGGGGGGAATTGGACTATGGCTACACCTTC.

The CDR3 loop reads CASRWTGEGGGYTF. The DNA of the CDR3 is TGTGCCTCCCGATGGACGGGGGAGGGAGGTGGCTACACCTTC. This sequence joins TRBV6-5 and TRBJ1-2, with D possibly being TRBD1 (5 bases). The germline V gene has CDR1 MNHEY and CDR2 SVGAGI. The CDR3 covers 14 residues. The V gene lost 11 bases and the J gene lost 7 bases, with 23 bases spanning the gap.